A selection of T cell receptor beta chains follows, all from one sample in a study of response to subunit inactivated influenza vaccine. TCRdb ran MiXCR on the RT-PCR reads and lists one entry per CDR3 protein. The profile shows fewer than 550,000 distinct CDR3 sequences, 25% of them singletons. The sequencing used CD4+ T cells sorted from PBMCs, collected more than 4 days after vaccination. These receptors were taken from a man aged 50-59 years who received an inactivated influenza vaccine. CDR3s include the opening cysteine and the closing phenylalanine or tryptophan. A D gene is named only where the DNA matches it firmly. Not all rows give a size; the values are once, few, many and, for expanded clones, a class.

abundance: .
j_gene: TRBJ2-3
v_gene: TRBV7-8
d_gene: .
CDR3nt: TGTGCCAGCAGCTTACGGTATCATCCCACAGATACGCAGTATTTT
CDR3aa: CASSLRYHPTDTQYF

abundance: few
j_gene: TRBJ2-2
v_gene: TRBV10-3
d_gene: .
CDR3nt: TGTGCCATCAGTGAGTCGCGGGGGCGCGCACTCACCGGGGAGCTGTTTTTT
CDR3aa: CAISESRGRALTGELFF

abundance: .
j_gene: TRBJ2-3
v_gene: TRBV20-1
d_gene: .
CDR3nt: TGCAGTGCTAGAGATGCGTCTGGCCGCACAGATACGCAGTATTTT
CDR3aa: CSARDASGRTDTQYF

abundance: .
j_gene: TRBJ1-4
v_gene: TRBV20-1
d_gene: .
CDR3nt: TGCAGTGCTAGAGACGGGATAACAACTAATGAAAAACTGTTTTTT
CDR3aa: CSARDGITTNEKLFF

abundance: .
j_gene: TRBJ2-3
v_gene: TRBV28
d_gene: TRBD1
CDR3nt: TGTGCCAGCAGTCCAGGGACAGGGATCACAGATACGCAGTATTTT
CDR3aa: CASSPGTGITDTQYF

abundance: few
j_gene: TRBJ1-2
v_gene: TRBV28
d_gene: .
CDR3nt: TGTGCCAGCAGTTTATGGTGGGCTAACTATGGCTACACCTTC
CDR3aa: CASSLWWANYGYTF

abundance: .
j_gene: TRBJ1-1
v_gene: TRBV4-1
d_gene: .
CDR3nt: TGCGCCAGCAGACTACAGGGAAATGAGGGTGAAGCTTTCTTT
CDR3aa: CASRLQGNEGEAFF

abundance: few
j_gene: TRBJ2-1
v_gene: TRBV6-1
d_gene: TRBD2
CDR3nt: TGTGCCAGCAGTGAAGGACTAGCAGACAATGAGCAGTTCTTC
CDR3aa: CASSEGLADNEQFF

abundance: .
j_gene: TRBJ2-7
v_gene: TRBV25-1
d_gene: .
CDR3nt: TGTGCCAGCAGTGAATCAGGGTTCCACTCCTACGAGCAGTACTTC
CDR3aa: CASSESGFHSYEQYF

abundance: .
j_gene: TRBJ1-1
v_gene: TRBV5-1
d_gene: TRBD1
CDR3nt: TGCGCCAGCAGCTTGGCCGACAGGGCTAGAACTGAAGCTTTCTTT
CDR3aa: CASSLADRARTEAFF

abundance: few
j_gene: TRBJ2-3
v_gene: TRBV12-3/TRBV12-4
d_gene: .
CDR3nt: TGTGCCAGCAGACCGGGGGCTGGAGATACGCAGTATTTT
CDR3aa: CASRPGAGDTQYF

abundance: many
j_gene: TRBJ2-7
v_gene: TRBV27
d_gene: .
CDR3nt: TGTGCCAGCTGCCCTGGATTGCCGGCAGCCTACGAGCAGTACTTC
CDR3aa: CASCPGLPAAYEQYF

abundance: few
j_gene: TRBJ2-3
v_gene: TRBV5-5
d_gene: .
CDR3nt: TGTGCCAGCAGCTTGGAGGGCAGGGTGGTTGATACGCAGTATTTT
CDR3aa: CASSLEGRVVDTQYF

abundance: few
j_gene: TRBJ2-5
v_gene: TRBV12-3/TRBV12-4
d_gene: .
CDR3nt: TGTGCCAGCAGTTTGAGGAGGGGTGGGGTCAATGTGGCCCAGTACTTC
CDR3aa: CASSLRRGGVNVAQYF

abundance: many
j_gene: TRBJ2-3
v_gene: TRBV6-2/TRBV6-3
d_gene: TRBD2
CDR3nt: TGTGCCAGCAGTTACCAGATAGCGGGAGTTGGAGATACGCAGTATTTT
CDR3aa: CASSYQIAGVGDTQYF

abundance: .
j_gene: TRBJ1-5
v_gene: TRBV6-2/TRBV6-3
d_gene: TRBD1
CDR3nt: TGTGCCAGCAAGAGGACAGGGGATAACCAGCCCCAGCATTTT
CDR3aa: CASKRTGDNQPQHF

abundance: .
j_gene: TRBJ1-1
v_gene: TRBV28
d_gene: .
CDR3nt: TGTGCCAGCAGTTGGGTGGCGAGCACTGAAGCTTTCTTT
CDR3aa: CASSWVASTEAFF

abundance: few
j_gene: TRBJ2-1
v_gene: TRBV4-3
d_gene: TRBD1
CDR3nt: TGCGCCAGCAGCCAAGTACAGGGGGCGAATGAGCAGTTCTTC
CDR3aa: CASSQVQGANEQFF

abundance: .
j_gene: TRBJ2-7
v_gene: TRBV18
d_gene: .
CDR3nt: TGTGCCAGCGCGCCGACAGGTTCCTACGAGCAGTACTTC
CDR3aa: CASAPTGSYEQYF

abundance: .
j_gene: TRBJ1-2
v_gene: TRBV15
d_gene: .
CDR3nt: TGTGCCACCAGCGGGTTTGGGGCAAACTATGGCTACACCTTC
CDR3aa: CATSGFGANYGYTF

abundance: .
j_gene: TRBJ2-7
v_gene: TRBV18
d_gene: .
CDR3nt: TGTGCCAGCTCACCGCAGGGACATGCCTCCTACGAGCAGTACTTC
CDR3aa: CASSPQGHASYEQYF

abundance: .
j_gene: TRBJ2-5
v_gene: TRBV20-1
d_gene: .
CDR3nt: TGCAGTGCTCCTAGCCCGGTACAAGAGACCCAGTACTTC
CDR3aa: CSAPSPVQETQYF

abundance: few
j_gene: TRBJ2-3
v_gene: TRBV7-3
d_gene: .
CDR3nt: TGTGCCAGCAGCTTAAAGGTTGGCGGGCCCCACACAGATACGCAGTATTTT
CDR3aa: CASSLKVGGPHTDTQYF

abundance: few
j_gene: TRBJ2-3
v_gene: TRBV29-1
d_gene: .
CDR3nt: TGCAGCGTAGCCCGGGGCGCAGGTTGGACAGATACGCAGTATTTT
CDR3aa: CSVARGAGWTDTQYF

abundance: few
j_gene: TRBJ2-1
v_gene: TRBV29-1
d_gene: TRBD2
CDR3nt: TGCAGCGACCGACTAGCGGGAGGGATATACAATGAGCAGTTCTTC
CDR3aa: CSDRLAGGIYNEQFF

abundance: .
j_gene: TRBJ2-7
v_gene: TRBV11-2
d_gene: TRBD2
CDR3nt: TGTGCCAGCAGGCGCCCGGGACTAGGTTCATCCTACGAGCAGTACTTC
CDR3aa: CASRRPGLGSSYEQYF

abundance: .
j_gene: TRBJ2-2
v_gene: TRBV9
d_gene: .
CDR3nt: TGTGCCAGCAGCGTAGGAGGGGTTCCCGGGGAGCTGTTTTTT
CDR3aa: CASSVGGVPGELFF

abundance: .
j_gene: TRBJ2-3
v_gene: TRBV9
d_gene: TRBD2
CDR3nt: TGTGCCAGCAGCGTCAGCGGGAGTGGGGATACGCAGTATTTT
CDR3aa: CASSVSGSGDTQYF

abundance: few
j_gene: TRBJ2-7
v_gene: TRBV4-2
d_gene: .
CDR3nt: TGTGCCAGCAGCCAAACCAGCGGAGACAGCTCCTACGAGCAGTACTTC
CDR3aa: CASSQTSGDSSYEQYF

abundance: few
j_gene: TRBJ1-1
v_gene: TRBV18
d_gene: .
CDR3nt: TGTGCCAGCTCCCCCCGGGAGAACACTGAAGCTTTCTTT
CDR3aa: CASSPRENTEAFF

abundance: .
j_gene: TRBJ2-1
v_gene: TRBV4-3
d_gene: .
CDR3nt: TGCGCCAGCAGCCAAGCGGCGGTCAATTACAATGAGCAGTTCTTC
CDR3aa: CASSQAAVNYNEQFF

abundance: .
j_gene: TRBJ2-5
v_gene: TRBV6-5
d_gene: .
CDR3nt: TGTGCCAGCAGTACTGCCCCAGGACCCCCCCAAGAGACCCAGTACTTC
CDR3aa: CASSTAPGPPQETQYF

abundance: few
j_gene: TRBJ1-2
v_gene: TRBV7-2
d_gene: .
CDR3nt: TGTGCCAGCAGCCCAAGCGTCGGGGGCTACACCTTC
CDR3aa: CASSPSVGGYTF